The rows below give T cell receptor beta chains drawn from one sample of a study of OX40 agonist ivuxolimab in advanced cancers. Libraries were prepared by immunoSEQ multiplex PCR; TCRdb keeps only in-frame clonotypes and omits some of them. The sample carries roughly 67,000 clones, approximately 80% recorded once. Sequenced material: CD4+ or CD8+ T cells sorted from blood, taken in a trial of the OX40 agonist ivuxolimab. The receptor source for this set is an adult with an advanced solid tumor such as melanoma, head and neck, liver or kidney cancer. The CDR3 runs from the conserved cysteine through the conserved F or W. The order of the fields is D gene, J gene, clone size, V gene, CDR3 DNA, CDR3 protein. A D gene is named only where the DNA matches it firmly. Expanded clones get a size class; other rows say once, few or many, or leave the size out.

D gene: NA; J gene: TRBJ1-1; clone size: once; V gene: TRBV11-2; CDR3 DNA: TGTGCCAGCAGCCCCTCGGTACCTGAAGCTTTCTTT; CDR3 protein: CASSPSVPEAFF
D gene: TRBD2; J gene: TRBJ2-2; clone size: NA; V gene: TRBV28; CDR3 DNA: TGTGCCAGCAGCACTCTAGCGGGAGAACACACCGGGGAGCTGTTTTTT; CDR3 protein: CASSTLAGEHTGELFF
D gene: TRBD1; J gene: TRBJ1-1; clone size: NA; V gene: TRBV5-6; CDR3 DNA: TGTGCCAGCAGCTTGGAGGGACAGGGGTTGAACACTGAAGCTTTCTTT; CDR3 protein: CASSLEGQGLNTEAFF
D gene: NA; J gene: TRBJ2-7; clone size: NA; V gene: TRBV28; CDR3 DNA: TGTGCCAGCAGTTTTTCGAGCGTTCAGCCCGAGCAGTACTTC; CDR3 protein: CASSFSSVQPEQYF
D gene: NA; J gene: TRBJ1-1; clone size: NA; V gene: TRBV23-1; CDR3 DNA: TGCGCCAGCAGTCAAAGGCCACAGGTCCCGAGGCTCACTGAAGCTTTCTTT; CDR3 protein: CASSQRPQVPRLTEAFF
D gene: TRBD1; J gene: TRBJ1-2; clone size: NA; V gene: TRBV12-5; CDR3 DNA: TGTGCTAGTGCCCTCCTTAATGCAGGGGGAGTTGGAGGCTACACCTTC; CDR3 protein: CASALLNAGGVGGYTF
D gene: TRBD1; J gene: TRBJ1-2; clone size: few; V gene: TRBV7-9; CDR3 DNA: TGTGCCAGCAGCTTAGGACAGGGGCTCAAGGGCTACACCTTC; CDR3 protein: CASSLGQGLKGYTF
D gene: TRBD2; J gene: TRBJ2-3; clone size: NA; V gene: TRBV19; CDR3 DNA: TGTGCCAGTAGTGGGACTAGCGGCACAGATACGCAGTATTTT; CDR3 protein: CASSGTSGTDTQYF
D gene: NA; J gene: TRBJ1-1; clone size: NA; V gene: TRBV19; CDR3 DNA: TGTGCCAGTAGTATATGGGACGGGTCGTTAACTGCTTTCTTT; CDR3 protein: CASSIWDGSLTAFF
D gene: NA; J gene: TRBJ1-5; clone size: NA; V gene: TRBV27; CDR3 DNA: TGTGCCAGCAGTCCTATCGATTTTGACAGTAGCAATCAGCCCCAGCATTTT; CDR3 protein: CASSPIDFDSSNQPQHF
D gene: NA; J gene: TRBJ2-5; clone size: NA; V gene: TRBV18; CDR3 DNA: TGTGCCAGCTCATCGGGACTCTCCCAAGAGACCCAGTACTTC; CDR3 protein: CASSSGLSQETQYF
D gene: TRBD2; J gene: TRBJ2-2; clone size: NA; V gene: TRBV4-3; CDR3 DNA: TGCGCCAGCAGCCTAGCGGGAGGGCCAATAGGTGGGGAGCTGTTTTTT; CDR3 protein: CASSLAGGPIGGELFF
D gene: NA; J gene: TRBJ1-1; clone size: NA; V gene: TRBV11-2; CDR3 DNA: TGTGCCAGCAGCTTAAGGGAGAACACTGAAGCTTTCTTT; CDR3 protein: CASSLRENTEAFF
D gene: TRBD2; J gene: TRBJ2-3; clone size: NA; V gene: TRBV11-2; CDR3 DNA: TGTGCCAGCAGCTTAGATCGGGGGGGAGTTAGCCCAGATACGCAGTATTTT; CDR3 protein: CASSLDRGGVSPDTQYF
D gene: NA; J gene: TRBJ1-4; clone size: NA; V gene: TRBV7-9; CDR3 DNA: TGTGCCAGCAGCATAGGGACACCTGAAAAACTGTTTTTT; CDR3 protein: CASSIGTPEKLFF
D gene: NA; J gene: TRBJ2-6; clone size: NA; V gene: TRBV29-1; CDR3 DNA: TGCAGCGTTGAAGCCCCTGGGGCCAACGTCCTGACTTTC; CDR3 protein: CSVEAPGANVLTF
D gene: NA; J gene: TRBJ2-3; clone size: NA; V gene: TRBV5-4; CDR3 DNA: TGTGCCAGCAGATTGGAGGCCCGGGGGATGACGCAGTATTTT; CDR3 protein: CASRLEARGMTQYF
D gene: TRBD2; J gene: TRBJ2-1; clone size: few; V gene: TRBV11-1; CDR3 DNA: TGTGCCAGCAGTCTAGGCGGGGAGGGCCCTTACAATGAGCAGTTCTTC; CDR3 protein: CASSLGGEGPYNEQFF
D gene: TRBD1; J gene: TRBJ2-3; clone size: NA; V gene: TRBV30; CDR3 DNA: TGTGCCTGGAGCCTGACAGGGAAAGGGGCAGATACGCAGTATTTT; CDR3 protein: CAWSLTGKGADTQYF
D gene: TRBD1; J gene: TRBJ1-4; clone size: NA; V gene: TRBV2; CDR3 DNA: TGTGCCAGCAGTGCTGGACAGGGGGCTTATAGTGAAAAACTGTTTTTT; CDR3 protein: CASSAGQGAYSEKLFF
D gene: NA; J gene: TRBJ2-3; clone size: NA; V gene: TRBV9; CDR3 DNA: TGTGCCAGCAGCGTAGGCCGGTCCCAGCTCTTTAACACAGATACGCAGTATTTT; CDR3 protein: CASSVGRSQLFNTDTQYF
D gene: NA; J gene: TRBJ2-1; clone size: NA; V gene: TRBV6-6; CDR3 DNA: TGTGCCAGCAGTTACATTAAGGGACGGGATGAGCAGTTCTTC; CDR3 protein: CASSYIKGRDEQFF
D gene: NA; J gene: TRBJ1-5; clone size: NA; V gene: TRBV4-1; CDR3 DNA: TGCGCCAGCAGCCAAGGAACATTAGGGAATCAGCCCCAGCATTTT; CDR3 protein: CASSQGTLGNQPQHF
D gene: NA; J gene: TRBJ2-1; clone size: NA; V gene: TRBV5-6; CDR3 DNA: TGTGCCAGCAGCGCGGGAAGCCATCCTTACAATGAGCAGTTCTTC; CDR3 protein: CASSAGSHPYNEQFF
D gene: NA; J gene: TRBJ2-7; clone size: NA; V gene: TRBV7-6; CDR3 DNA: TGTGCCAGCAGTCTCTTAGCAACCGAGCAGTACTTC; CDR3 protein: CASSLLATEQYF
D gene: TRBD1; J gene: TRBJ2-1; clone size: NA; V gene: TRBV4-3; CDR3 DNA: TGCGCCAGCAGCCAAGGAATGGACAGGGGAGTGAATGAGCAGTTCTTC; CDR3 protein: CASSQGMDRGVNEQFF
D gene: NA; J gene: TRBJ1-3; clone size: NA; V gene: TRBV25-1; CDR3 DNA: TGTGCCAGCAGTGATTCCGGGTGGGCAGGGAAAGGAAACACCATATATTTT; CDR3 protein: CASSDSGWAGKGNTIYF
D gene: TRBD2; J gene: TRBJ2-1; clone size: NA; V gene: TRBV6-4; CDR3 DNA: TGTGCCAGCAGTGAAGGGCTAGCGGGGTCTAATGAGCAGTTCTTC; CDR3 protein: CASSEGLAGSNEQFF
D gene: NA; J gene: TRBJ2-6; clone size: few; V gene: TRBV19; CDR3 DNA: TGTGCCAGTAGGCCAGGTGGCGAGGGTGGGGCCAACGTCCTGACTTTC; CDR3 protein: CASRPGGEGGANVLTF
D gene: TRBD2; J gene: TRBJ2-4; clone size: few; V gene: TRBV28; CDR3 DNA: TGTGCCAGCAGTCGAACTAGCGGGAGGCTAGCCAAAAACATTCAGTACTTC; CDR3 protein: CASSRTSGRLAKNIQYF
D gene: TRBD1; J gene: TRBJ1-4; clone size: NA; V gene: TRBV28; CDR3 DNA: TGTGCCAGCAGACAGGGGCTTAATGAAAAACTGTTTTTT; CDR3 protein: CASRQGLNEKLFF
D gene: TRBD1; J gene: TRBJ2-5; clone size: NA; V gene: TRBV29-1; CDR3 DNA: TGCAGCGTTGCTAGGGGGACAGGGGGTGAAGAGACCCAGTACTTC; CDR3 protein: CSVARGTGGEETQYF
D gene: TRBD2; J gene: TRBJ2-7; clone size: NA; V gene: TRBV5-1; CDR3 DNA: TGCGCCAGCAGCTTGTCTGGACTAGCGGAGGCGAATGGCGAGCAGTACTTC; CDR3 protein: CASSLSGLAEANGEQYF
D gene: TRBD2; J gene: TRBJ2-3; clone size: NA; V gene: TRBV28; CDR3 DNA: TGTGCCAGCAGTTTCGGAGCGGGAGGGCAGAGCACAGATACGCAGTATTTT; CDR3 protein: CASSFGAGGQSTDTQYF
D gene: NA; J gene: TRBJ2-1; clone size: NA; V gene: TRBV27; CDR3 DNA: TGTGCCAGCAGTTTATGGGGGGCGGGGAGCTCCTACAATGAGCAGTTCTTC; CDR3 protein: CASSLWGAGSSYNEQFF
D gene: NA; J gene: TRBJ1-3; clone size: NA; V gene: TRBV28; CDR3 DNA: TGTGCCAGCAGTTTCGGGTGGGATTCGAACACCATATATTTT; CDR3 protein: CASSFGWDSNTIYF
D gene: NA; J gene: TRBJ2-1; clone size: NA; V gene: TRBV28; CDR3 DNA: TGTGCCAGCAGTTTAATTACCGGGCTCGGGAATGAGCAGTTCTTC; CDR3 protein: CASSLITGLGNEQFF
D gene: TRBD2; J gene: TRBJ2-7; clone size: NA; V gene: TRBV7-6; CDR3 DNA: TGTGCCAGCAGTGGACTAGCGGGAATTAAGTGGTACGAGCAGTACTTC; CDR3 protein: CASSGLAGIKWYEQYF
D gene: NA; J gene: TRBJ2-3; clone size: NA; V gene: TRBV7-2; CDR3 DNA: TGTGCCAGCAGCCCTCTAGCTAGCACAGATACGCAGTATTTT; CDR3 protein: CASSPLASTDTQYF
D gene: NA; J gene: TRBJ2-1; clone size: NA; V gene: TRBV11-1; CDR3 DNA: TGTGCCAGCAGCTTATTTGGGGGCAGCTCCTACAATGAGCAGTTCTTC; CDR3 protein: CASSLFGGSSYNEQFF
D gene: NA; J gene: TRBJ1-1; clone size: NA; V gene: TRBV30; CDR3 DNA: TGTGCCTGGAGTCCAAGCCCCGGGACGGGTGAAGCTTTCTTT; CDR3 protein: CAWSPSPGTGEAFF
D gene: NA; J gene: TRBJ1-2; clone size: NA; V gene: TRBV7-2; CDR3 DNA: TGTGCCAGCAGCTTAGACAGGGTGAGAGGCTACACCTTC; CDR3 protein: CASSLDRVRGYTF
D gene: NA; J gene: TRBJ1-4; clone size: NA; V gene: TRBV7-3; CDR3 DNA: TGTGCCAGCAGCTTCGGAGTCGGGAATGAAAAACTGTTTTTT; CDR3 protein: CASSFGVGNEKLFF
D gene: TRBD1; J gene: TRBJ2-5; clone size: NA; V gene: TRBV13; CDR3 DNA: TGTGCCAGCAGCACCCGACAGGGGCGGGGAGAGACCCAGTACTTC; CDR3 protein: CASSTRQGRGETQYF
D gene: TRBD2; J gene: TRBJ2-1; clone size: NA; V gene: TRBV4-1; CDR3 DNA: TGCGCCAGCAGCCAAGCTTCACACAGCGGGAGCGGCTCCTACAATGAGCAGTTCTTC; CDR3 protein: CASSQASHSGSGSYNEQFF
D gene: TRBD1; J gene: TRBJ1-4; clone size: few; V gene: TRBV19; CDR3 DNA: TGTGCCAGTACCCTCAACGGACAGGGTAATGAAAAACTGTTTTTT; CDR3 protein: CASTLNGQGNEKLFF
D gene: NA; J gene: TRBJ2-7; clone size: NA; V gene: TRBV13; CDR3 DNA: TGTGCCAGCAGCTTAGTCGGGGCCTCCTACGAGCAGTACTTC; CDR3 protein: CASSLVGASYEQYF
D gene: TRBD2; J gene: TRBJ2-3; clone size: NA; V gene: TRBV29-1; CDR3 DNA: TGCAGCGTTGAAGAAATGACTAGCGGGGGGGCTACCGGCACAGATACGCAGTATTTT; CDR3 protein: CSVEEMTSGGATGTDTQYF
D gene: NA; J gene: TRBJ2-3; clone size: once; V gene: TRBV14; CDR3 DNA: TGTGCCAGCAGCTTTCGGAGAGGGGTTAGCACAGATACGCAGTATTTT; CDR3 protein: CASSFRRGVSTDTQYF
D gene: TRBD1; J gene: TRBJ2-5; clone size: NA; V gene: TRBV4-1; CDR3 DNA: TGCGCCAGCAGCCAAGGAAGCGGGACAGGGCTGGAGACCCAGTACTTC; CDR3 protein: CASSQGSGTGLETQYF
D gene: NA; J gene: TRBJ1-1; clone size: NA; V gene: TRBV6-5; CDR3 DNA: TGTGCCAGCAGTCCCAGGGAGAACACTGAAGCTTTCTTT; CDR3 protein: CASSPRENTEAFF
D gene: NA; J gene: TRBJ1-2; clone size: NA; V gene: TRBV6-5; CDR3 DNA: TGTGCCAGCAGCAGAGGGCGTCCTGATGGCTACACCTTC; CDR3 protein: CASSRGRPDGYTF
D gene: NA; J gene: TRBJ2-1; clone size: NA; V gene: TRBV28; CDR3 DNA: TGTGCCAGCAGCTATATTGGGGAGCAGTTCTTC; CDR3 protein: CASSYIGEQFF
D gene: NA; J gene: TRBJ1-2; clone size: once; V gene: TRBV29-1; CDR3 DNA: TGCAGCGTTGAAATAGGGTCCTATGGCTACACCTTC; CDR3 protein: CSVEIGSYGYTF
D gene: NA; J gene: TRBJ1-2; clone size: NA; V gene: TRBV10-3; CDR3 DNA: TGTGCCATCAGTGAGTCGAAGGGAGTAGGTGGCTACACCTTC; CDR3 protein: CAISESKGVGGYTF